Below, one T cell receptor (beta chain) is given with its context. The target antigen is unknown. This entry comes from a study of T-cell reconstitution after alpha-beta-depleted transplantation in children. General study results and limits: It was surviving recipient T cells and thymic progenitors that gave some patients high TCRbeta diversity at day 60. Newly made T cells mostly supplied T-cell counts and diversity one year after transplant. In patients about two months after transplant, alpha-beta T cells reportedly arose from several hundred expanded graft clones.

The germline V gene has CDR1 KGHSH and CDR2 LQKENI. The J segment lost 8 bases and the V segment lost 1 base, leaving 5 bases of the junction unmatched. The CDR3 length is 14 residues. Unique molecular identifiers were incorporated into the prepared TCRbeta library. TCRdb redid the calling of the PCR reads with MiXCR, one entry per CDR3 protein. Altogether 250,000 to 300,000 distinct CDR3 sequences are present, roughly 7.8% being singletons, with the ten largest covering about 9.3%. The chain is built from TRBV18 and TRBJ1-2, with 9 bases identical to TRBD1. The input for sequencing was peripheral blood, taken 360 days after TCRalphabeta/CD19-depleted stem cell transplant. This clonotype was sampled from a female patient aged 2-9 years who had a stem cell transplant for Fanconi anemia, so the T cells may come from the graft donor. CDR3 residues: CASSPLTGGVGYTF. In nucleotides, the CDR3 is TGTGCCAGCTCACCACTTACAGGGGGCGTAGGCTACACCTTC.